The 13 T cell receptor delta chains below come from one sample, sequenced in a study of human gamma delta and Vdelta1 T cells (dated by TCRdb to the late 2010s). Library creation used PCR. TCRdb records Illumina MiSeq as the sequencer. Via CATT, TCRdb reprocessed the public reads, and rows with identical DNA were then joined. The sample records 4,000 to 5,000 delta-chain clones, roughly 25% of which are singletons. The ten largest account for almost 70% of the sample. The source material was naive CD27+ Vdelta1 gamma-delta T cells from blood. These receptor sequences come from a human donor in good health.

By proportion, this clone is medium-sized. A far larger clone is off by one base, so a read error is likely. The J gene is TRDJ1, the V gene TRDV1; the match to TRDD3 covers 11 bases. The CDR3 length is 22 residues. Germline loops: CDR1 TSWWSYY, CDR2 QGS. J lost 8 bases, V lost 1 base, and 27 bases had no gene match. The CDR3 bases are TGTGCTCTTGGGGAACCCTACGTATGGGGGATACGCGGTTGGCAAAACGACAACAAACTCATCTTT. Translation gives CALGEPYVWGIRGWQNDNKLIF.

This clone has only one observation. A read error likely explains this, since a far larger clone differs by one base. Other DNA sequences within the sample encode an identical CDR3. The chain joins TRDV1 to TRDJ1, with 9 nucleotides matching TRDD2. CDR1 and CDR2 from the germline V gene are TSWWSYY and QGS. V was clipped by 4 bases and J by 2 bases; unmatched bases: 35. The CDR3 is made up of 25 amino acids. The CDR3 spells CALGGISALAFLRLGPLDNTDKLIF. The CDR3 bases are TGTGCTCTTGGGGGCATCTCAGCCCTGGCCTTCCTACGTTTAGGGCCCCTGGATAATACCGATAAACTCATCTTT.

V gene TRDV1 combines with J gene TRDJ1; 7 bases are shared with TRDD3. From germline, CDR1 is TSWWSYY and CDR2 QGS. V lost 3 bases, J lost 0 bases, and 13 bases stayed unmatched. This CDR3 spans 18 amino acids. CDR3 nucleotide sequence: TGTGCTCTTGGGGACTTAGTCCGGACGGATACGTACACCGATAAACTCATCTTT. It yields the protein CALGDLVRTDTYTDKLIF.

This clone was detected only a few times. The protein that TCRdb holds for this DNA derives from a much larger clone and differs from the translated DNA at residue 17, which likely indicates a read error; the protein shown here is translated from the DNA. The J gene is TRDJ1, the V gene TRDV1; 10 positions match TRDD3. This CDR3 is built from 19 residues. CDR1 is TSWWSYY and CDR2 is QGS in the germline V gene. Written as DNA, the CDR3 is TGTGCTCTTGGGGCTTATCGTTTGGGGGATACCTGGTACACCGATAAACCCATCTTT. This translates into CALGAYRLGDTWYTDKPIF.

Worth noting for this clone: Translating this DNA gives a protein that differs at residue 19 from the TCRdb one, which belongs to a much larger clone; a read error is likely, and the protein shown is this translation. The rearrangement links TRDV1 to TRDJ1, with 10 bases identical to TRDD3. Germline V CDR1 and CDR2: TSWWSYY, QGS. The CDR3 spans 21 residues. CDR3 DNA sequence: TGTGCTCTTGGGACGGGGGATACGCTTAGGGCCCCCTCAAAGTACACCGATAAACACATCTTT. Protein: CALGTGDTLRAPSKYTDKHIF.

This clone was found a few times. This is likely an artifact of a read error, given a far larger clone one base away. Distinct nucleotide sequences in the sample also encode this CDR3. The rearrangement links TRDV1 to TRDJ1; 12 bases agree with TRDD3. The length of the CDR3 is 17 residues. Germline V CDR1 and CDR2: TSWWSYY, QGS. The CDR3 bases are TGTGCTCTTGGGCGCCGCTTCGTACTGGGGGATACCGATAAACTCATCTTC. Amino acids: CALGRRFVLGDTDKLIF.

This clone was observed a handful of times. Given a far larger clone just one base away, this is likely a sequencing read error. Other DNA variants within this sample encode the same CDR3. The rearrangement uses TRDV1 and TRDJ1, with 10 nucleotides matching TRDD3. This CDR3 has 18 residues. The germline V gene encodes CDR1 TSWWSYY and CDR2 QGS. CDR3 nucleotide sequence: TGCGCTCTTGGGAGTCCCGTCCGGGGGATACGACCGGCGGATAAACTCATCTTT. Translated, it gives CALGSPVRGIRPADKLIF.

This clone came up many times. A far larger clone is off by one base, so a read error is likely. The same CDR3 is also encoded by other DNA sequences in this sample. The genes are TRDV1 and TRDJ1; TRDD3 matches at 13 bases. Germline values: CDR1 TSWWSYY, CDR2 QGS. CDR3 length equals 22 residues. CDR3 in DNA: TGTGCCCTTGGGGAACTTCCCCTCCCTGCCCTACTGGGGGATACGCGATCCGATAAACTCATCTTT. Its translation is CALGELPLPALLGDTRSDKLIF.

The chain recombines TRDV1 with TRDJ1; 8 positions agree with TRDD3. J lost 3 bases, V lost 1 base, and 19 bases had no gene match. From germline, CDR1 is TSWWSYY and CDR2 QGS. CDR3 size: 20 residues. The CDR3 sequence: CALGEPRTTVGDPISDKLIF. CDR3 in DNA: TGTGCTCTTGGGGAACCCAGGACTACGGTGGGGGATCCTATCTCCGATAAACTCATCTTT.

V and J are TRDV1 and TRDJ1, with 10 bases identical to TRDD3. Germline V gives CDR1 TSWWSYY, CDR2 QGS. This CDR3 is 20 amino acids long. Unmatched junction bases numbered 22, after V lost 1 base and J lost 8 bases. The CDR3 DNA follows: TGTGCTCTTGGGGAACCGTTCCTACTGGGGGATCCAGTTGTGACGAGCAAACTCATCTTT. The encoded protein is CALGEPFLLGDPVVTSKLIF.

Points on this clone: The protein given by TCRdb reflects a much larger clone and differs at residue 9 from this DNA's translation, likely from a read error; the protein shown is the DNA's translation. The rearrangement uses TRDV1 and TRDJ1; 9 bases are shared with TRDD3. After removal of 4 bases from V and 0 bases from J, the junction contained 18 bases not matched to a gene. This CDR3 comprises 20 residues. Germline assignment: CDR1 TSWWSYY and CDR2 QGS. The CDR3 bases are TGTGCTCTTGGGGCCCCCACTCTCGAGTACTGGGGGAGGTACACCGATAAACTCATCTTT. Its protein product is CALGAPTLEYWGRYTDKLIF.

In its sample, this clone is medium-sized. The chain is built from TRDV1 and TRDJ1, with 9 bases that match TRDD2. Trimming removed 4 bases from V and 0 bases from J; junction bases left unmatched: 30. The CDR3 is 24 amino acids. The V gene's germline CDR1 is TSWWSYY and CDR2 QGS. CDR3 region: CALGVKTAFLLPPRRTGDTDKLIF. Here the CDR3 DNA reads TGTGCTCTTGGGGTCAAGACGGCCTTCCTACTCCCCCCGCGCCGTACTGGGGACACCGATAAACTCATCTTT.

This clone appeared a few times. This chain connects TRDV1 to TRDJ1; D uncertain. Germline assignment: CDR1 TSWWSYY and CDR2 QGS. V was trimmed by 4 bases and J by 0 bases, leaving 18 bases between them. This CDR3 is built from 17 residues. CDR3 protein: CALGGPLINENTDKLIF. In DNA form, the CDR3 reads TGTGCTCTTGGGGGCCCCTTGATCAATGAAAACACCGATAAACTCATCTTT.